Each of the 16 T cell receptor beta chains below was sequenced from the same sample in a study of blood T cell repertoires in COVID-19. Assay used: immunoSEQ multiplex PCR; TCRdb lists only in-frame clones, some missing. The sample has fewer than 250,000 clones; around 80% are singletons. Sequences were obtained from PBMCs or T cells enriched from blood (not recorded which). The receptors here all came from a woman in her forties with acute COVID-19.

The chain joins TRBV19 to TRBJ1-1; D perhaps matches TRBD1 (5 bases). Trimming removed 7 bases at V and 1 base at J, with 19 bases between. The CDR3 length is 16 residues. Germline V gene lookup returns CDR1 LNHDA and CDR2 SQIVND (reference sequence). The CDR3 loop reads CASTSVGGARNTEAFF. In DNA form, the CDR3 reads TGTGCCAGTACCTCGGTAGGCGGGGCCCGGAACACTGAAGCTTTCTTT.

Concerning this clone: Compared with germline, one end of the junction differs, possibly owing to a read error. V is TRBV7-9 and J is TRBJ1-5; 10 bases are shared with TRBD1. In germline, CDR1 is SEHNR, CDR2 FQNEAQ (reference sequence). The CDR3 length is 14 residues. This CDR3 is CASSLAGTGEPQHF. CDR3 nucleotides: TGTGCCAGCAGCCTAGCCGGGACAGGGGAGCCCCAGCATTTT.

The chain joins TRBV7-6 to TRBJ2-1, with 12 bases fitting TRBD2. This CDR3 comprises 15 residues. The trim removed 5 bases at V and 4 bases at J, leaving 3 bases unmatched. CDR1 and CDR2 (germline): SGHVS, FNYEAQ. The CDR3, as DNA: TGTGCCAGCAGCCTAGGGACTAGCGGGTACAATGAGCAGTTCTTC. This sequence encodes CASSLGTSGYNEQFF. Full variable domain (missing parts from reference TRBV7-6 and TRBJ2-1): GAGVSQSPRYKVTKRGQDVALRCDPISGHVSLYWYRQALGQGPEFLTYFNYEAQQDKSGLPNDRFSAERPEGSISTLTIQRTEQRDSAMYRCASSLGTSGYNEQFFGPGTRLTVL.

The rearrangement joins TRBV18 to TRBJ1-2; no clear D gene. CDR3 length: 18 residues. Trimming stripped 0 bases from V and 0 bases from J, with 17 bases between. Germline V gives CDR1 KGHSH, CDR2 LQKENI. The CDR3 here is CASSPPMASVPPNYGYTF. CDR3 nucleotides: TGTGCCAGCTCACCACCGATGGCCTCCGTCCCCCCTAACTATGGCTACACCTTC.

This chain joins TRBV15 and TRBJ1-1; a weak D match, TRBD1 (6 bases). Between the trimmed V and J ends, which lost 5 bases and 4 bases, there was a span of 11 bases. Germline V gives CDR1 LNHNV, CDR2 YYDKDF (reference sequence). This CDR3 has 13 amino acids. CDR3 sequence reads: CATSPRGATEAFF. For the CDR3, the DNA is TGTGCCACCAGCCCCCGGGGGGCCACTGAAGCTTTCTTT.

V and J are TRBV29-1 and TRBJ1-4; D is perhaps TRBD1 (6 bases). V lost 5 bases and J lost 7, with 14 bases in between. This CDR3 contains 13 residues. The germline CDR1 and CDR2 sequences are SQVTM and ANQGSEA. The CDR3 coding sequence is TGCAGCGTTTCAGAGGTACAGGGTGAAAAACTGTTTTTT. Protein: CSVSEVQGEKLFF.

The V gene is TRBV7-3, the J gene TRBJ2-3; TRBD2 agrees at 9 bases. The germline V gene encodes CDR1 SGHTA and CDR2 FQGTGA. Unmatched junction bases numbered 4, after V lost 5 bases and J lost 1 base. The CDR3 consists of 15 residues. The chain's CDR3 is CASSPPSGGTDTQYF. The CDR3, as DNA: TGTGCCAGCAGCCCCCCTAGCGGGGGCACAGATACGCAGTATTTT.

This clone was detected only once. The CDR3 region has the DNA TGTGCCGGACAGGGGATTAATGAAAAACTGTTTTTT. It codes for CAGQGINEKLFF. V usage is TRBV28 and J usage is TRBJ1-4; 9 nucleotides align to TRBD1. The CDR3 loop spans 12 amino acids. Per germline, CDR1 MDHEN and CDR2 SYDVKM. The V segment lost 11 bases and the J segment 4 bases; nucleotides outside the gene matches: 2.

The chain links TRBV18 to TRBJ2-7, with 7 bases identical to TRBD1. The CDR3 extends over 14 amino acids. V gave up 3 bases and J gave up 2 bases; unmatched junction bases: 4. Germline V lookup: CDR1 KGHSH, CDR2 LQKENI. The CDR3 nucleotides are TGTGCCAGCTCACCTCTAGGGGGCGCCTACGAGCAGTACTTC. It encodes CASSPLGGAYEQYF. Based on the CDR3 plus reference TRBV18 and TRBJ2-7, the full variable domain is NAGVMQNPRHLVRRRGQEARLRCSPMKGHSHVYWYRQLPEEGLKFMVYLQKENIIDESGMPKERFSAEFPKEGPSILRIQQVVRGDSAAYFCASSPLGGAYEQYFGPGTRLTVT.

This clone was seen more than once but under ten times. V usage is TRBV7-9 and J usage is TRBJ2-2; D ambiguous. Germline CDR1 is SEHNR and CDR2 is FQNEAQ (reference sequence). V was trimmed by 2 bases and J by 4 bases, leaving 14 bases between them. The CDR3 covers 16 residues. The DNA for the CDR3 is TGTGCCAGCAGCTTAATTTCTAAGACTCTCACCGGGGAGCTGTTTTTT. Amino acids: CASSLISKTLTGELFF.

This chain links TRBV15 with TRBJ1-4, with D hard to call. Germline lookup yields CDR1 LNHNV and CDR2 YYDKDF (reference sequence). The CDR3 is 16 amino acids. Trimming shortened V by 0 bases and J by 0 bases, and 8 bases separated the two germline ends. DNA for the CDR3: TGTGCCACCAGCAGAGATCCCCCTGCAACTAATGAAAAACTGTTTTTT. This codes for CATSRDPPATNEKLFF.

The chain links TRBV24-1 to TRBJ2-3; 8 nucleotides align to TRBD2. This CDR3 region has 16 residues. After removal of 6 bases from V and 2 bases from J, the junction contained 9 bases not matched to a gene. Germline V CDR1 and CDR2: KGHDR, SFDVKD. This CDR3 reads CATSHRVAGHTDTQYF. Written as DNA, the CDR3 is TGTGCCACCAGTCACCGGGTAGCGGGACACACAGATACGCAGTATTTT.

This sequence joins TRBV12-3 or TRBV12-4 and TRBJ2-5; no clear D gene. Trimming took 6 bases from V and 5 from J, leaving 10 bases between them. The CDR3 totals 12 residues. This CDR3 reads CASSLNRETQYF. CDR3 bases: TGTGCCAGCAGCTTAAATCGGGAGACCCAGTACTTC.

The gene calls are TRBV19 and TRBJ1-1; no definite D call. The CDR3 length is 14 residues. Looked up from germline, CDR1 is LNHDA and CDR2 is SQIVND (reference sequence). V was clipped by 6 bases and J by 4 bases, with 15 bases between them. CDR3 sequence reads: CASSLDSRATEAFF. Here the CDR3 DNA reads TGTGCCAGTAGCCTGGACTCCCGGGCCACTGAAGCTTTCTTT.

The V gene is TRBV5-4, the J gene TRBJ2-1; 11 bases match TRBD2. The V gene's germline CDR1 is SGHNT and CDR2 YYREEE (reference sequence). J gave up 3 bases and V 4 bases, and 6 bases lay outside the gene matches. The CDR3 covers 16 residues. This chain's CDR3 is CASSVAGGPLYNEQFF. Written as DNA, the CDR3 is TGTGCCAGCAGCGTAGCGGGAGGGCCCCTCTACAATGAGCAGTTCTTC.

The chain recombines TRBV20-1 with TRBJ2-7; 8 bases fit TRBD2. The germline gives CDR1 DFQATT, CDR2 SNEGSKA (reference sequence). Germline trimming cut 6 bases from V and 7 bases from J; bases unmatched to any gene: 2. CDR3 size: 10 residues. The CDR3 reads CSAIAGEQYF. The DNA for the CDR3 is TGCAGTGCCATAGCGGGAGAGCAGTACTTC.